These 15 T cell receptor beta chains originate from one sample sequenced in a study of blood T cells in healthy people across ages. It was with a sample-barcoded 5' primer and a J-beta primer mix that a second PCR of roughly 7 to 12 cycles was run. TCRdb reprocessed the 5' RACE reads with MiXCR, giving one entry per CDR3 protein. In the table there are roughly 1.7 million distinct CDR3 sequences, roughly a third of which are singletons. Material: blood. Receptors originate from a woman in her 30s in good health.

This clonotype occurred a few times. The chain has TRBV7-2 and TRBJ2-7; tentatively, D is TRBD2 (5 bases). Germline V lookup: CDR1 SGHTA, CDR2 FQGNSA. Trimming took off 0 bases at V and 2 bases at J, with 14 bases between the two ends. The CDR3 length is 16 residues. The CDR3 DNA follows: TGTGCCAGCAGCTTAGCCGGCGGGCCTTCCCCCTACGAGCAGTACTTC. Its protein product is CASSLAGGPSPYEQYF.

This chain joins TRBV10-2 and TRBJ2-7, with 8 positions matching TRBD1. The CDR3 covers 15 residues. V lost 0 bases, J lost 2 bases, and 3 bases stayed unmatched. Germline V gene lookup returns CDR1 WSHSY and CDR2 SAAADI. The CDR3 DNA reads TGCGCCAGCAGTGAGTCGGGGACAGGAACCTACGAGCAGTACTTC. This codes for CASSESGTGTYEQYF.

The rearrangement joins TRBV27 to TRBJ2-3; D is possibly TRBD2 (5 bases). Germline V lookup: CDR1 MNHEY, CDR2 SMNVEV (reference sequence). The germline V and J ends were trimmed by 0 bases and 2 bases, with 9 bases remaining between them. This CDR3 comprises 15 residues. The CDR3 protein is CASSLSGIYTDTQYF. In DNA, the CDR3 is TGTGCCAGCAGTTTATCCGGGATCTACACAGATACGCAGTATTTT.

V gene TRBV12-3 or TRBV12-4 combines with J gene TRBJ2-1; D not resolved. CDR3 size: 16 residues. With 2 bases removed from V and 0 bases from J, the gap between germline ends came to 11 bases. Written as DNA, the CDR3 is TGTGCCAGCAGTTTATTCGTCCCGAGCTCCTACAATGAGCAGTTCTTC. It yields the protein CASSLFVPSSYNEQFF.

V is TRBV20-1 and J is TRBJ2-7, with D hard to call. V dropped 6 bases and J dropped 2 bases, with 14 bases sitting between them. This CDR3 is 13 amino acids long. Germline CDR1 DFQATT, CDR2 SNEGSKA (reference sequence). The CDR3 loop reads CSAADTATYEQYF. The CDR3 DNA sequence: TGCAGTGCCGCAGACACGGCGACCTACGAGCAGTACTTC.

This clonotype has a handful of counts. CDR3 residues: CASSHPGGYTF. CDR3 sequence (DNA): TGTGCCAGCAGCCATCCGGGGGGCTACACCTTC. V and J are TRBV27 and TRBJ1-2; no clear D gene. This CDR3 comprises 11 residues. Trimming shortened V by 6 bases and J by 8 bases, and 10 bases separated the two germline ends. Germline lookup yields CDR1 MNHEY and CDR2 SMNVEV (reference sequence).

This clonotype has only a few counts. This sequence joins TRBV2 and TRBJ1-5; TRBD1 matches at 7 bases. V was clipped by 3 bases and J by 6 bases; unmatched bases: 11. This CDR3 contains 16 residues. CDR1 and CDR2 from the germline V gene are SNHLY and FYNNEI. The chain's CDR3 is CASSDRDRGFSQPQHF. The CDR3 nucleotides are TGTGCCAGCAGTGACCGGGACAGAGGGTTTAGTCAGCCCCAGCATTTT.

V and J are TRBV4-1 and TRBJ2-1; 8 bases line up with TRBD2. Germline V lookup: CDR1 MGHRA, CDR2 YSYEKL. J was trimmed by 6 bases and V by 4 bases; bases with no gene match: 11. This CDR3 contains 16 residues. CDR3 sequence: CASSPRTSLFGNEQFF. The CDR3 DNA follows: TGCGCCAGCAGCCCCCGGACTAGCCTTTTTGGCAATGAGCAGTTCTTC.

This clonotype came up a few times. V usage is TRBV15 and J usage is TRBJ2-7, with 9 positions matching TRBD2. This CDR3 region has 16 residues. Unmatched junction bases numbered 6, after V lost 2 bases and J lost 1 base. The germline gives CDR1 LNHNV, CDR2 YYDKDF (reference sequence). The CDR3 DNA follows: TGTGCCACCAGCAGAATCCTTAGCGGGAGTTCCTACGAGCAGTACTTC. It specifies CATSRILSGSSYEQYF.

The rearrangement links TRBV24-1 to TRBJ2-1, with 16 bases lining up with TRBD2. The CDR3 runs 20 residues. The trim removed 4 bases at V and 1 base at J, leaving 9 bases unmatched. CDR1 and CDR2 (germline): KGHDR, SFDVKD. For the CDR3, the DNA is TGTGCCACCAGTGACCAGGGACTAGCGGGGGGGCCGTGGTCCTACAATGAGCAGTTCTTC. Protein product: CATSDQGLAGGPWSYNEQFF.

The chain carries TRBV20-1 and TRBJ2-1; 10 nucleotides match TRBD2. V lost 5 bases and J lost 3; bases outside the gene matches: 4. Germline lookup yields CDR1 DFQATT and CDR2 SNEGSKA (reference sequence). The CDR3 loop spans 14 amino acids. This CDR3 is CSAYGTSDYNEQFF. The CDR3 nucleotides read TGCAGTGCTTACGGGACTAGCGACTACAATGAGCAGTTCTTC.

This clonotype was seen more than once but under ten times. The chain has TRBV6-5 and TRBJ1-6; D perhaps matches TRBD1 (6 bases). The germline gives CDR1 MNHEY, CDR2 SVGAGI. This CDR3 has 16 residues. Deletions cut 0 bases from V and 4 bases from J, with 10 bases between. CDR3 DNA sequence: TGTGCCAGCAGTTACTCACGGACAGCTTATAATTCACCCCTCCACTTT. Its translation: CASSYSRTAYNSPLHF.

The chain has TRBV2 and TRBJ2-7, with 11 bases fitting TRBD2. The junction had 13 bases not matched to a gene; V was cut back by 6 bases and J by 0 bases. Germline V gene sequence: CDR1 SNHLY, CDR2 FYNNEI. The CDR3 is 18 residues long. CDR3 sequence: CASRLTSGIDISSYEQYF. CDR3 DNA: TGTGCCAGCAGGCTGACTAGCGGGATTGATATAAGCTCCTACGAGCAGTACTTC.

This clonotype has only a few counts. The chain uses TRBV5-1 and TRBJ2-3; D might be TRBD1 (6 bases). The CDR3 loop spans 15 amino acids. Trimming shortened V by 2 bases and J by 5 bases, and 15 bases separated the two germline ends. CDR1 and CDR2 from the germline V gene are SGHRS and YFSETQ. Here the CDR3 DNA reads TGCGCCAGCAGCTTAGGGACAACCCGGGGAGATACGCAGTATTTT. This codes for CASSLGTTRGDTQYF.

The chain uses TRBV27 and TRBJ2-7; 8 bases are shared with TRBD2. Germline CDR1 and CDR2: MNHEY and SMNVEV (reference sequence). Germline trimming cut 4 bases from V and 4 bases from J; bases unmatched to any gene: 9. This CDR3 has 15 residues. CDR3 sequence reads: CASSSPRGGIYEQYF. CDR3 sequence (DNA): TGTGCCAGCAGTTCGCCCCGGGGGGGGATATACGAGCAGTACTTC.